This TCR beta chain is from a study of blood T cells in healthy people across ages. Between the trimmed V and J ends, which lost 0 bases and 8 bases, there was a span of 16 bases. The CDR3 is 15 residues long. Per germline, CDR1 LGHNA and CDR2 YSLEER. The use of a sample-barcoded 5' primer and a J-beta primer mix characterized a second PCR of about 6 to 12 cycles. TCRdb called the 5' RACE reads again in MiXCR, with one record for every CDR3 protein. The sample consists of 800,000 to 1,300,000 distinct CDR3 sequences, about 23% of them appearing once. These data were also filed under a second study, of T cells of mothers and their children.

The rearrangement links TRBV4-3 to TRBJ1-2; TRBD1 might be the D (6 bases). Sequenced material: blood. This sequence was found in a girl aged 2-10 years in good health. The CDR3, as DNA: TGCGCCAGCAGCCAAGATCGTTGGGCAGGGGACGGCTACACCTTC. Encoded protein: CASSQDRWAGDGYTF.